This T cell receptor (beta chain) was sequenced in a study of cytomegalovirus exposure and HLA in healthy donors. CDR1 is SGHRS and CDR2 is YFSETQ in the germline V gene. The CDR3 has 15 residues. V shed 4 bases, J shed 0 bases, and the junction held 4 bases outside the gene matches. With 60 Vbeta and 13 Jbeta primers, the PCR was carried out. The assay was immunoSEQ multiplex PCR, and TCRdb's table has in-frame clones only and misses some. Of about 130,000 clones detected, more than 70% appear once; the ten largest clones hold around 4%. The sequence was collected from a man aged 25 to 45 in good health and CMV-seronegative. The chain is built from TRBV5-1 and TRBJ1-3; the match to TRBD1 covers 7 bases. Sequencing was performed on PBMCs. In DNA form, the CDR3 reads TGCGCCAGCAGCCAGGGGGGAAACTCTGGAAACACCATATATTTT. Amino acid sequence: CASSQGGNSGNTIYF.